This T cell receptor beta chain appears in the sequencing data of a study of human T cells and chemical hapten exposure. Overall study: Variability of per-sample TCR yields stemmed mainly from small differences in pooled library volume.

V lost 1 base to trimming and J lost 10 bases, with 16 bases between them. The CDR3 is 13 residues long. Germline lookup yields CDR1 DFQATT and CDR2 SNEGSKA (reference sequence). Findings and limits, study-wide: High-frequency TCRs, those above 1 in 1000, stayed the same after DPC sensitization.

Individual cDNA molecules in this library carried unique molecular identifiers. TCRdb itself ran the 5' RACE reads through MiXCR, one entry per CDR3 protein. Altogether under 150,000 distinct CDR3 sequences are present, 15% to 20% being singletons, with the ten largest covering 2.8%. Concerning this clonotype itself: Its antigen is not identified.

The study extracted total RNA from unfractionated whole blood. This clonotype was sampled from a human donor in good health. The rearrangement joins TRBV20-1 to TRBJ1-1, with a possible D match to TRBD1 (6 bases). The CDR3 coding sequence is TGCAGTGCTAGAGGGCGGGGGGGCGTCGGAGCTTTCTTT. Protein sequence: CSARGRGGVGAFF.